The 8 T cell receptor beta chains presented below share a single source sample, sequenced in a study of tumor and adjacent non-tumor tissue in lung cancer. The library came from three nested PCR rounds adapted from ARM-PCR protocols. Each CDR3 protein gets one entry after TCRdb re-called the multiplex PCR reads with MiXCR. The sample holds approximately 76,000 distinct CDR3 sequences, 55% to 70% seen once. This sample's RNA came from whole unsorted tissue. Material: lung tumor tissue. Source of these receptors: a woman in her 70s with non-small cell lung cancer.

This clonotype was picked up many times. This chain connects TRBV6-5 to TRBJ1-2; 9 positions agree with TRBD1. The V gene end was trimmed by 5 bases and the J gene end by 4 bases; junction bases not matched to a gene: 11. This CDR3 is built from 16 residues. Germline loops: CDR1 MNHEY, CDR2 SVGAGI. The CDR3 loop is CASSPHTGTGTYGYTF. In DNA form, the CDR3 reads TGTGCCAGCAGTCCCCATACCGGGACAGGGACCTATGGCTACACCTTC.

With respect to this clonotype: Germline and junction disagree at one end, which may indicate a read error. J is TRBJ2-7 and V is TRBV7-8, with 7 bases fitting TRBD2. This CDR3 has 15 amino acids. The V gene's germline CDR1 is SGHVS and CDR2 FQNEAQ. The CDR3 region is CASSFLAAEAEEHYF. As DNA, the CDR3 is TGTGCCAGCAGCTTCCTAGCGGCAGAGGCTGAGGAGCACTACTTC.

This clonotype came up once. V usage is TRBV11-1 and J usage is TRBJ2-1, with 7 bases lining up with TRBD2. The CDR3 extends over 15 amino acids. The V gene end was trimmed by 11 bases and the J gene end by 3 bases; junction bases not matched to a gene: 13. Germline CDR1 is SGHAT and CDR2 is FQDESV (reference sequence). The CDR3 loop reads CACTSRLADYNEQFF. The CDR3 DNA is TGTGCCTGCACTTCCAGACTAGCTGACTACAATGAGCAGTTCTTC.

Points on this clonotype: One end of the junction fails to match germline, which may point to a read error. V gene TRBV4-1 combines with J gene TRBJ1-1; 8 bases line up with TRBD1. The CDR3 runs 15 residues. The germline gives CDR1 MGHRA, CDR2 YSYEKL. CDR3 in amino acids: CACSQGQGMNTEAFF. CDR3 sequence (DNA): TGTGCCTGCAGCCAAGGACAGGGAATGAACACTGAAGCTTTCTTT.

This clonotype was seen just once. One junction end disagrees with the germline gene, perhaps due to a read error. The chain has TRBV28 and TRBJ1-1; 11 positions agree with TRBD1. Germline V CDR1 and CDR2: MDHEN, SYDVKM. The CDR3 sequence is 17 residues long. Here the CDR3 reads CASGSRTGGLVNTEAFF. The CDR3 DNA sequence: TGCGCCAGCGGTTCTAGGACAGGGGGCTTAGTGAACACTGAAGCTTTCTTT.

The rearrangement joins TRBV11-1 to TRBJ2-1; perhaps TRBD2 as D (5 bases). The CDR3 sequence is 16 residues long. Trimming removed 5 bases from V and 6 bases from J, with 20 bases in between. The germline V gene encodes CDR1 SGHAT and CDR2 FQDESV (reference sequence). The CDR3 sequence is CASSLRGPVGVNEQFF. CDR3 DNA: TGTGCCAGCAGCCTTCGCGGACCAGTGGGAGTCAATGAGCAGTTCTTC. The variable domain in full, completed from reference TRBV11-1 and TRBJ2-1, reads EAEVAQSPRYKITEKSQAVAFWCDPISGHATLYWYRQILGQGPELLVQFQDESVVDDSQLPKDRFSAERLKGVDSTLKIQPAELGDSAMYLCASSLRGPVGVNEQFFGPGTRLTVL.

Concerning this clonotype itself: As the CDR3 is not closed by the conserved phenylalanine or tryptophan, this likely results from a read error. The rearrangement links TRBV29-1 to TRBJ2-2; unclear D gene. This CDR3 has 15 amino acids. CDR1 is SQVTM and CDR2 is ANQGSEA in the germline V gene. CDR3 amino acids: CSTLSSVEDTGELFL. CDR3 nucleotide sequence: TGCAGTACCCTTAGCAGCGTAGAGGACACCGGGGAGCTGTTTCTT.

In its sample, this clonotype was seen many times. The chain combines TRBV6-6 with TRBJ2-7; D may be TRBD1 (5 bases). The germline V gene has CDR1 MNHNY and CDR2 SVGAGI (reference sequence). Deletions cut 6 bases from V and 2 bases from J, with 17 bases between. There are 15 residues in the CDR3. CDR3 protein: CASRATALLTYEQYF. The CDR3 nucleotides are TGTGCCAGCAGGGCGACAGCACTTCTTACCTACGAGCAGTACTTC.